This T cell receptor beta chain was identified during a study of shared clonotypes between healthy human individuals (dated by TCRdb to between 2020 and 2021). Describing the broader study: Three men and two women, aged 18 to 49 years, made up the cohort. Per donor, three plates each were used for CD4 naive and CD4 memory, two for CD8 naive, and one for CD8 memory. Blood TCR repertoires of a handful of healthy adults were deeply sequenced to estimate repertoire size and the extent of clonotype sharing between individuals. Different laboratories and diverse techniques were used to prepare libraries and sequence TCR repertoires, to increase sequencing depth and limit assay-specific biases. Each donor's leukapheresis produced roughly between about 0.8 and 8.9 billion PBMCs. Study-wide conclusions, independent of this receptor: Only blood was sampled, and tissue TCR repertoires likely differ from those in blood. Estimated clonotype richness was generally larger for naive than for memory subsets. Pairwise subsampling led to the expectation that sequencing depth would affect the degree of clonotype sharing among donors. Across a few donors, roughly 5.1% of naive CD4, around 3.5% of naive CD8, approximately 2.5% of memory CD4, and approximately 0.4% of memory CD8 clonotypes were shared. The small number of donors limited the genetic and exposure-history diversity represented. Clonotypes shared by all four sorted-subset donors showed higher generation probabilities than non-shared clonotypes. Even with the large sequencing depth, rarefaction of the sorted-subset datasets indicated that sequencing was incomplete.

Deletion took 5 bases off V and 0 bases off J, with a span of 11 bases between the germline ends. The CDR3 starts with the cysteine, ends with the phenylalanine, and has 15 residues. The read is trimmed to its CDR3 DNA, 45 bases read in frame from base 1. The germline V gene supplies CDR1 MNHEY and CDR2 SVGAGI. Points on this clone: Its target antigen remains unknown. Base qualities are not recorded, but no much larger clone differs from it by a single base.

The donors were healthy, HIV-negative adults with no recently reported acute infections or vaccinations. All donors were Caucasian adults living in Nashville, Tennessee, USA. Magnetic negative selection was used to enrich CD4+ T cells, after which naive cells were positively selected on CD45RA and the negative fraction became the memory subset. After blood collection by leukapheresis, PBMCs were isolated using Ficoll-Histopaque density gradient centrifugation and then cryopreserved in the vapor phase of liquid nitrogen. Purity and quantity of every magnetically sorted T cell population were checked by analytical flow cytometry. From each sorted fraction, genomic DNA was isolated and quantified by UV absorbance on a Nanodrop 2000c. TCR CDR3 regions were amplified from genomic DNA by multiplex PCR using the deep immunoSEQ assay. Extracted genomic DNA from each cell subset was distributed evenly across all wells of several immunoSEQ 96-well plates, and each plate was treated as a replicate. Each replicate PCR for sorted subsets received 150 to 250 ng genomic DNA, equal to about 30,000 T cell genomes. Purified libraries were quantified with a Qubit 3.0 fluorometer, sized on a Bioanalyzer 2100, and re-quantified with the KAPA Library Quantification kit. Every immunoSEQ 96-well plate was sequenced on a dedicated single-read 150-cycle Illumina NextSeq 550 flow cell. The original pipeline was this. Because only junctional sequences without quality scores were contained in the immunoSEQ output, filtering matching that applied to full-length reads could not be performed. To assign V/J genes and CDR3, sequences were annotated using PyIR, a Python wrapper for IgBLAST v1.9, with IMGT germline references. Reads with weak V/J assignments (E-value above 1e-6), missing CDR3, stop codons, out-of-frame junctions, or ambiguous translated residues were removed. V3J clonotypes were defined by identical inferred V gene, J gene, and CDR3 amino acid sequence. The percentage overlap between two repertoires was calculated by dividing the number of shared unique clonotypes by the size of the smaller repertoire. Repertoire richness was assessed with RTK rarefaction, the Chao1 estimator, and Recon v2.1 estimates of unobserved clonotypes. OLGA was used to compute generation probabilities for all TCRbeta clonotypes that the gDNA method yielded from several donors. The clones in this table, taken by TCRdb from immuneACCESS, are in-frame only. Not every clone is retained; where verified, under half of the shortfall comes from an unresolved V gene, and the cause of the rest is unknown. V, J and clone size reflect that table, while D and trimming were determined from the DNA. The sample table records roughly 2.2 million clones; just under 95% of these occur just once. The ten largest clones take up 0.37% of the sample.

The sequence derives from a man between 18 and 35 years old in good health. Some clones in this sample may be carry-over from other donors' samples. Sequenced material: naive CD4+ T cells from PBMCs. The cell subset or site label corresponds to: CD45RA+ positively selected. The chain employs TRBV6-5 and TRBJ2-1; the D gene remains uncertain. The DNA is as follows: TGTGCCAGCAGTAGCATGAGGATCTCCTACAATGAGCAGTTCTTC. Its translation is CASSSMRISYNEQFF.